This TCR beta chain was sequenced in a study of T cell repertoires in cytomegalovirus infection. Study overall: Both a matching HLA type and CMV infection were indicated by public TCR beta signatures. Study-wide findings and caveats: It was HLA-C-restricted CMV-specific TCR beta clonotypes that dominated the response ex vivo.

TCRdb re-derived calls from the reads in MiXCR, one entry per CDR3 protein. The sample holds under 300,000 distinct CDR3 sequences, approximately 15% seen once. This clonotype was observed many times. Antigen specificity is unknown. This CDR3 region has 16 residues. In germline, CDR1 is SGHTA, CDR2 FQGNSA. Unmatched junction bases numbered 8, after V lost 3 bases and J lost 5 bases. Material: CD8+ T cells from PBMCs. The chain uses TRBV7-2 and TRBJ2-5; 11 bases match TRBD2. This receptor was taken from a human donor in good health (CMV status not recorded). Some clones in this sample may be carry-over from other donors' samples. CDR3 nucleotides: TGTGCCAGCAGCTTTGAGAGACTAGCGGGGTATGAGACCCAGTACTTC. Amino acids: CASSFERLAGYETQYF.